This entry lists 27 T cell receptor beta chains sequenced from one sample in a study of T cell clusters in autoimmune cytopenias. TRB amplification used approximately 0.25 ug of peripheral blood genomic DNA. TRB rearrangements were amplified by touch-down multiplex PCR with mixed TRB-A/B primers. Reanalyzing the multiplex PCR reads, TCRdb keeps one entry per CDR3 protein, without DNA. The sample includes about 3,000 distinct CDR3 sequences. Sequenced: peripheral blood. The source is a human donor with an autoimmune cytopenia or autoimmune hepatitis (not recorded which).

Considering frequency, this clonotype is medium-sized. The rearrangement joins TRBV6-1 to TRBJ1-5; TCRdb picks TRBD1, but there is no DNA to check that call. The CDR3 consists of 15 residues. From germline, CDR1 is MNHNS and CDR2 SASEGT. The CDR3 is CASIVGVVSNQPQHF.

Its frequency marks this clonotype as medium-sized (0.01 to 0.1%). The rearrangement uses TRBV7-2 and TRBJ2-6. CDR1 is SGHTA, CDR2 FQGNSA, per germline. The CDR3 runs 13 residues. CDR3 protein: CASCLSGANVLTF.

This clonotype counts as medium-sized by frequency. The chain recombines TRBV10-3 with TRBJ1-4. Looked up from germline, CDR1 is ENHRY and CDR2 is SYGVKD. This CDR3 comprises 15 residues. The CDR3 sequence is CAISETGVLNEKLFF.

Frequency places this clonotype as large. This rearrangement joins TRBV29-1 to TRBJ1-2; TCRdb selects TRBD1, and the lack of DNA leaves this call unchecked. Per the germline V gene, CDR1 is SQVTM and CDR2 is ANQGSEA. This CDR3 is built from 12 residues. CDR3 in amino acids: CSTSDRDYGYTF.

The chain is built from TRBV4-3 and TRBJ2-3; TCRdb lists TRBD2, though no DNA is available to test this call. CDR3 size: 16 residues. Germline V gene lookup returns CDR1 LGHNA and CDR2 YSLEER. The chain's CDR3 is CASSQVRAGGGGTQYF.

This clonotype shows up as medium-sized by frequency. The chain joins TRBV4-3 to TRBJ1-1. This CDR3 region has 20 residues. CDR1 LGHNA and CDR2 YSLEER come from the germline V gene. This chain's CDR3 is CASSQDLSVRDALLNTEAFF.

V and J are TRBV2 and TRBJ2-2. Looked up from germline, CDR1 is SNHLY and CDR2 is FYNNEI. This CDR3 is 11 amino acids long. The CDR3 here is CASTLGGELFF.

The chain combines TRBV20-1 with TRBJ2-3; TCRdb's D gene call, TRBD1, goes unchecked for lack of DNA. The CDR3 spans 14 residues. Germline V lookup: CDR1 DFQATT, CDR2 SNEGSKA (reference sequence). CDR3 amino acids: CSAPWTVGTDTQYF.

This clonotype is identified as large from frequency. The V and J genes are TRBV19 and TRBJ2-2; TCRdb's assignment of TRBD1 cannot be checked, as there is no DNA. The CDR3 is made up of 15 amino acids. The V gene's germline CDR1 is LNHDA and CDR2 SQIVND (reference sequence). Here the CDR3 reads CASSVTGSNTGELFF.

This clonotype is deemed medium-sized (0.01 to 0.1%) by its frequency. The rearrangement joins TRBV7-6 to TRBJ2-1; the TCRdb D gene call, TRBD2, has no DNA to confirm it. This CDR3 is 13 amino acids long. The germline CDR1 and CDR2 sequences are SGHVS and FNYEAQ. This CDR3 is CASSQIAGGEQFF.

This clonotype is classed as medium-sized by frequency. The V call is TRBV19, the J call TRBJ1-2. The germline V gene has CDR1 LNHDA and CDR2 SQIVND (reference sequence). The CDR3 covers 13 residues. The CDR3: CASSTTAGYGYTF.

Measured by frequency, this clonotype is medium-sized (0.01 to 0.1%). The chain carries TRBV6-4 and TRBJ2-2; TCRdb selects TRBD2, and the lack of DNA leaves this call unchecked. CDR3 length equals 15 residues. Germline values: CDR1 MRHNA, CDR2 SNTAGT. CDR3 in amino acids: CASRVLAGDTGELFF.

This chain connects TRBV7-6 to TRBJ2-7; TCRdb calls TRBD2, which cannot be checked without DNA. This CDR3 spans 15 amino acids. The germline CDR1 and CDR2 sequences are SGHVS and FNYEAQ. This chain's CDR3 is CASSYGLADTYEQYF.

This clonotype counts as large by frequency. This chain joins TRBV19 and TRBJ2-2; TCRdb gives TRBD1 as the D gene, but with no DNA this cannot be confirmed. CDR3 length: 14 residues. The V gene's germline CDR1 is LNHDA and CDR2 SQIVND (reference sequence). The CDR3 sequence is CASYSGQNTGELFF.

This clonotype is identified as medium-sized (0.01 to 0.1%) from frequency. J is TRBJ2-3 and V is TRBV19; TCRdb gives TRBD1 as the D gene, but with no DNA this cannot be confirmed. There are 19 residues in the CDR3. Per germline, CDR1 LNHDA and CDR2 SQIVND (reference sequence). The chain's CDR3 is CASSIDPRVGQGNTDTQYF.

V is TRBV20-1 and J is TRBJ1-6; TCRdb proposes TRBD1, but this gene call is untestable without DNA. The CDR3 is 15 amino acids. Looked up from germline, CDR1 is DFQATT and CDR2 is SNEGSKA (reference sequence). CDR3: CSARVGQGNNSPLHF.

This rearrangement joins TRBV6-2 or TRBV6-3 to TRBJ1-5; TCRdb picks TRBD1, but there is no DNA to check that call. The length of the CDR3 is 14 residues. The germline V gene has CDR1 MNHEY and CDR2 SVGEGT. CDR3 sequence: CASSLQGLDQPQHF.

The gene calls are TRBV28 and TRBJ1-5; TCRdb names TRBD1, which stays unverified in the absence of DNA. The CDR3 is 19 residues long. Germline assignment: CDR1 MDHEN and CDR2 SYDVKM. The CDR3 loop is CASSFPGTGMGSGDQPQHF.

Frequency places this clonotype as medium-sized. V usage is TRBV5-5 and J usage is TRBJ2-3; as DNA is missing, the TRBD2 call by TCRdb cannot be tested. Germline V gene lookup returns CDR1 SGHKS and CDR2 YYEKEE (reference sequence). The CDR3 is 18 amino acids. CDR3 region: CASSLDGRTSGRTDTQYF.

By frequency, this clonotype registers medium-sized. The V call is TRBV19, the J call TRBJ2-7; TCRdb's D call of TRBD1 is untestable without DNA. The CDR3 spans 13 residues. Germline V gene sequence: CDR1 LNHDA, CDR2 SQIVND (reference sequence). This chain's CDR3 is CASSRDGGNEQYF.

This clonotype is deemed medium-sized (0.01 to 0.1%) by its frequency. The gene calls are TRBV6-1 and TRBJ1-4; TCRdb's D call of TRBD1 is untestable without DNA. CDR1 is MNHNS and CDR2 is SASEGT in the germline V gene. There are 15 residues in the CDR3. The CDR3 loop is CAIGGPRDANEKLFF.

Its frequency marks this clonotype as medium-sized. The chain carries TRBV18 and TRBJ2-4. This CDR3 is 14 amino acids long. Germline V gives CDR1 KGHSH, CDR2 LQKENI. The chain's CDR3 is CASSQGLAKNIQYF.

The gene calls are TRBV4-3 and TRBJ2-3. From germline, CDR1 is LGHNA and CDR2 YSLEER. CDR3 length equals 15 residues. The CDR3 is CASSQGRSGMDTQYF.

This clonotype ranks as medium-sized (0.01 to 0.1%) in terms of frequency. The J gene is TRBJ2-3, the V gene TRBV7-2. Germline CDR1 and CDR2: SGHTA and FQGNSA. This CDR3 has 14 residues. CDR3 loop: CASSRISSTDTQYF. The variable domain in full, with the rest retrieved from reference TRBV7-2 and TRBJ2-3, is GAGVSQSPSNKVTEKGKDVELRCDPISGHTALYWYRQSLGQGLEFLIYFQGNSAPDKSGLPSDRFSAERTGGSVSTLTIQRTQQEDSAVYLCASSRISSTDTQYFGPGTRLTVL.

The chain recombines TRBV5-1 with TRBJ2-7; TCRdb lists TRBD1, though no DNA is available to test this call. The CDR3 covers 12 residues. The V gene's germline CDR1 is SGHRS and CDR2 YFSETQ. CDR3 loop: CASSLDGQAGYF.

By frequency, this clonotype registers medium-sized. V and J are TRBV6-1 and TRBJ1-3. Germline CDR1 is MNHNS and CDR2 is SASEGT. CDR3 length: 15 residues. The CDR3 reads CASSGGRSSGNTIYF.

This clonotype counts as medium-sized by frequency. The rearrangement uses TRBV6-6 and TRBJ2-3; the TCRdb D gene call, TRBD1, has no DNA to confirm it. Looked up from germline, CDR1 is MNHNY and CDR2 is SVGAGI (reference sequence). The CDR3 extends over 15 amino acids. The CDR3 sequence: CASSRQRPSTDTQYF.